One and the same sample provided the 28 T cell receptor beta chains below, sequenced in a study of T cell changes during pregnancy in multiple sclerosis. Some clones are missing from TCRdb's copy, which holds only in-frame ones; the method was immunoSEQ multiplex PCR. The data show 65,000 to 90,000 clones, more than 90% seen once. The source was peripheral blood, collected in the second trimester of pregnancy. These receptors were taken from a female donor with multiple sclerosis, enrolled in a pregnancy study.

The rearrangement joins TRBV28 to TRBJ1-2; 7 positions match TRBD1. Germline V gene lookup returns CDR1 MDHEN and CDR2 SYDVKM. The CDR3 spans 13 residues. The ends lost 5 bases at V and 5 bases at J; junction bases unmatched: 5. CDR3 DNA: TGTGCCAGCAGTCGGGGACAGTTATATGGCTACACCTTC. Residues: CASSRGQLYGYTF.

V gene TRBV19 combines with J gene TRBJ1-5; D unresolved. V shed 6 bases and J shed 2 bases, with 14 bases lying between them. The germline CDR1 and CDR2 sequences are LNHDA and SQIVND (reference sequence). The CDR3 loop spans 15 amino acids. CDR3 in DNA: TGTGCCAGTAGCGGCGGGGAACTGCGCAATCAGCCCCAGCATTTT. Protein sequence: CASSGGELRNQPQHF.

The chain is built from TRBV6-5 and TRBJ2-7; D uncertain. With 5 bases removed from V and 9 bases from J, the gap between germline ends came to 11 bases. This CDR3 spans 11 amino acids. Germline V gene sequence: CDR1 MNHEY, CDR2 SVGAGI. The CDR3 sequence: CASSDGGGQYF. CDR3 nucleotide sequence: TGTGCCAGCAGTGACGGCGGCGGGCAGTACTTC.

CDR3 in DNA: TGCGCCAGCAGCGCGTGGGAGACTAGAACCGACAATGAGCAGTTCTTC. This codes for CASSAWETRTDNEQFF. The chain employs TRBV5-1 and TRBJ2-1, with a weak D call TRBD2 (6 bases). V was shortened by 4 bases and J by 5 bases, with 19 bases between the two germline ends. Germline V CDR1 and CDR2: SGHRS, YFSETQ. This CDR3 spans 16 amino acids.

V gene TRBV18 combines with J gene TRBJ1-2; TRBD1 matches at 8 bases. The CDR3 loop spans 17 amino acids. Trimming at V came to 1 base and at J to 3 bases, leaving 10 bases not matched to a gene. Germline assignment: CDR1 KGHSH and CDR2 LQKENI. The CDR3 is CASSPLAGGERDYGYTF. In DNA form, the CDR3 reads TGTGCCAGCTCACCACTGGCAGGGGGCGAGAGGGACTATGGCTACACCTTC.

The chain couples TRBV18 to TRBJ1-3; D unclear. Germline V gives CDR1 KGHSH, CDR2 LQKENI. The CDR3 sequence is 17 residues long. Trimming stripped 3 bases from V and 6 bases from J, with 21 bases between. CDR3 region: CASSPSGDWKIENTIYF. The CDR3 DNA reads as TGTGCCAGCTCACCCTCCGGAGATTGGAAAATCGAAAACACCATATATTTT.

This rearrangement joins TRBV15 to TRBJ1-6, with D maybe TRBD1 (6 bases). The germline V and J ends were trimmed by 6 bases and 9 bases, with 12 bases remaining between them. CDR1 is LNHNV, CDR2 YYDKDF, per germline (reference sequence). CDR3 length: 13 amino acids. CDR3 protein: CATRGRGASPLHF. CDR3 nucleotides: TGTGCCACCAGAGGCAGGGGAGCTTCACCCCTCCACTTT.

V usage is TRBV11-3 and J usage is TRBJ2-5, with 7 bases that match TRBD1. Germline V gene lookup returns CDR1 SGHNT and CDR2 YENEEA. The junction had 19 bases not matched to a gene; V was cut back by 5 bases and J by 4 bases. This CDR3 region has 18 residues. The CDR3, as DNA: TGTGCCAGCAGCGGGATGCCTCGGACAGGAAAGTGGGGAGAGACCCAGTACTTC. Protein sequence: CASSGMPRTGKWGETQYF.

Comment on this clone: Since no conserved phenylalanine or tryptophan closes the CDR3, a read error is the likely cause. The DNA is left out, because the CDR3 cannot be placed on it with certainty; the CDR3 is given as TCRdb lists it. The rearrangement links TRBV5-3 to TRBJ1-2; no DNA check was done on the table's D call, TRBD1. TRBV5-3 is known as an ORF, though its function is uncertain. The CDR3 has 11 residues if both end residues are counted. The CDR3 sequence is CARSLIQGPQM.

V gene TRBV30 combines with J gene TRBJ1-1; 7 bases are a match to TRBD1. This CDR3 comprises 17 residues. Losses at the gene ends were 0 bases for V and 3 bases for J; bases not matched to a gene: 13. The germline CDR1 and CDR2 sequences are GTSNPN and SVGIG (reference sequence). CDR3 DNA: TGTGCCTGGAGTGTACTACCCAACAGGGGTGGGGACACTGAAGCTTTCTTT. Translation: CAWSVLPNRGGDTEAFF.

Notes on this clone: One end of the junction fails to match germline, which may point to a read error. The rearrangement uses TRBV7-7 and TRBJ2-5; 13 positions agree with TRBD2. The CDR3 runs 16 residues. CDR1 and CDR2 from the germline V gene are SSHAT and FNYEAQ (reference sequence). CDR3 nucleotides: TGTGCTAGCAGCCAAGGACTAGCGGGAGTTGAAGAGACCCAGTACTTC. As protein: CASSQGLAGVEETQYF.

V is TRBV5-6 and J is TRBJ2-7; 7 bases agree with TRBD2. Germline V gene sequence: CDR1 SGHDT, CDR2 YYEEEE. Trimming cost V 4 bases and J 2 bases; bases outside gene matches: 9. There are 15 residues in the CDR3. DNA for the CDR3: TGTGCCAGCAGCGATGGGGGGGATAGGGCCTACGAGCAGTACTTC. It codes for CASSDGGDRAYEQYF.

The chain combines TRBV28 with TRBJ2-1; 8 bases agree with TRBD2. The CDR3 is 14 residues long. The trim removed 6 bases at V and 6 bases at J, leaving 7 bases unmatched. CDR1 and CDR2 from the germline V gene are MDHEN and SYDVKM. This CDR3 is CASRPGLVGNEQFF. The DNA of the CDR3 is TGTGCCAGCAGACCGGGACTAGTGGGCAATGAGCAGTTCTTC.

The chain links TRBV21-1 to TRBJ1-3; TRBD1, the D gene given by the table, was not confirmed from the DNA. TRBV21-1 is listed as a pseudogene. The CDR3 is 17 amino acids. The CDR3 DNA reads TGTGCCAACAAAATACCGCCGGGACACCACTCTGGAAACACCATATATTTT. Translation gives CANKIPPGHHSGNTIYF.

This clone turned up a few times. The chain links TRBV20-1 to TRBJ1-5; D gene unclear. Per the germline V gene, CDR1 is DFQATT and CDR2 is SNEGSKA (reference sequence). The CDR3 runs to 11 residues. The V end lost 2 bases, the J end lost 11 bases, and 10 bases lay between the germline ends. The CDR3 sequence is CSARSPSAQHF. The CDR3 nucleotides are TGCAGTGCTAGATCGCCGTCGGCCCAGCATTTT.

This chain connects TRBV11-2 to TRBJ2-3; possibly TRBD2 for D (5 bases). Trimming shortened V by 1 base and J by 0 bases, and 11 bases separated the two germline ends. CDR3 size: 16 residues. The V gene's germline CDR1 is SGHAT and CDR2 FQNNGV. The CDR3 sequence: CASSLAERTSTDTQYF. The CDR3 DNA reads as TGTGCCAGCAGCTTAGCGGAGCGGACTAGCACAGATACGCAGTATTTT.

The V call is TRBV27, the J call TRBJ1-5; D call uncertain. Germline loops: CDR1 MNHEY, CDR2 SMNVEV (reference sequence). CDR3 length: 14 residues. With 2 bases removed from V and 0 bases from J, the gap between germline ends came to 5 bases. CDR3 in DNA: TGTGCCAGCAGTTTAGTCTTTAGCAATCAGCCCCAGCATTTT. It yields the protein CASSLVFSNQPQHF.

V and J are TRBV5-1 and TRBJ2-1; the match to TRBD2 covers 9 bases. Germline V gene sequence: CDR1 SGHRS, CDR2 YFSETQ. This CDR3 has 19 residues. The V and J ends lost 3 bases and 2 bases, in that order; junction bases with no gene match: 15. The CDR3: CASSSRGAGGPRTYNEQFF. CDR3 DNA sequence: TGCGCCAGCAGCTCCCGTGGCGCGGGAGGGCCTCGAACCTACAATGAGCAGTTCTTC.

The genes are TRBV9 and TRBJ2-1, with D maybe TRBD1 (6 bases). The V end lost 4 bases, the J end lost 7 bases, and 18 bases lay between the germline ends. CDR1 is SGDLS, CDR2 YYNGEE, per germline. The CDR3 is made up of 15 amino acids. Here the CDR3 DNA reads TGTGCCAGCAGCATTCAAGGCAGGGGCACGAATGAGCAGTTCTTC. Amino acids: CASSIQGRGTNEQFF.

This chain joins TRBV5-4 and TRBJ2-6; D uncertain. V dropped 5 bases and J dropped 0 bases, with 9 bases sitting between them. The germline CDR1 and CDR2 sequences are SGHNT and YYREEE (reference sequence). The CDR3 contains 15 residues. The CDR3 is CASSPLHSGANVLTF. DNA for the CDR3: TGTGCCAGCAGTCCATTACACTCTGGGGCCAACGTCCTGACTTTC.

This clone has only a few counts. The chain is built from TRBV2 and TRBJ2-7; tentative D call: TRBD1 (6 bases). V was trimmed by 6 bases and J by 7 bases, leaving 10 bases between them. Germline loops: CDR1 SNHLY, CDR2 FYNNEI. The CDR3 is 11 amino acids. The CDR3 reads CASRIRGEQYF. The CDR3 DNA reads TGTGCCAGCAGGATAAGGGGGGAGCAGTACTTC.

This clone has a single count. The rearrangement links TRBV5-1 to TRBJ1-2, with unresolved D. With 4 bases removed from V and 4 bases from J, the gap between germline ends came to 20 bases. The CDR3 covers 16 residues. CDR1 SGHRS and CDR2 YFSETQ come from the germline V gene. CDR3 protein: CASSRESNSLGYGYTF. The DNA of the CDR3 is TGCGCCAGCAGCCGGGAATCGAACAGTCTCGGCTATGGCTACACCTTC.

The chain recombines TRBV19 with TRBJ2-1; D call uncertain. The V gene's germline CDR1 is LNHDA and CDR2 SQIVND (reference sequence). The CDR3 has 15 residues. V lost 7 bases and J 5 bases, leaving 18 bases between the germline ends. Written as DNA, the CDR3 is TGTGCCAGTAACACAAACCCGTGGTATGACAATGAGCAGTTCTTC. Translated, it gives CASNTNPWYDNEQFF.

The chain links TRBV29-1 to TRBJ2-7; 12 bases agree with TRBD2. CDR3 length: 14 amino acids. Germline lookup yields CDR1 SQVTM and CDR2 ANQGSEA. Trimming at V came to 1 base and at J to 7 bases, leaving 5 bases not matched to a gene. The CDR3 nucleotides read TGCAGCGTTGAAGGACTAGCGGGAGTTAAGGAGCAGTACTTC. It yields the protein CSVEGLAGVKEQYF.

This clone was counted a single time. The chain is built from TRBV19 and TRBJ1-5, with TRBD1 as a possible D gene (6 bases). The CDR3 totals 14 residues. Germline V lookup: CDR1 LNHDA, CDR2 SQIVND (reference sequence). V was pared by 8 bases and J by 6 bases, with 17 bases between. The CDR3 DNA follows: TGTGCCAGTCGCAACGGCGGGGGCAGTCAGCCCCAGCATTTT. This encodes CASRNGGGSQPQHF.

The chain combines TRBV30 with TRBJ2-7; 8 bases are a match to TRBD1. The V and J ends lost 3 bases and 4 bases, in that order; junction bases with no gene match: 5. The CDR3 is 13 amino acids. The germline V gene encodes CDR1 GTSNPN and CDR2 SVGIG (reference sequence). The DNA for the CDR3 is TGTGCCTGGAGGGTCAGGGGGCAATACGAGCAGTACTTC. This sequence encodes CAWRVRGQYEQYF.

The CDR3 loop reads CASSSRRRDRSSYEQYF. CDR3 coding DNA: TGTGCCAGCAGTTCCCGTCGAAGGGACAGAAGCTCCTACGAGCAGTACTTC. V usage is TRBV28 and J usage is TRBJ2-7, with 7 bases matching TRBD1. V trimming: 4 bases; J trimming: 0 bases; junction bases outside the gene matches: 12. The germline gives CDR1 MDHEN, CDR2 SYDVKM. The CDR3 extends over 17 amino acids.

V usage is TRBV4-2 and J usage is TRBJ2-1; 11 bases line up with TRBD2. V trimming: 1 base; J trimming: 10 bases; junction bases outside the gene matches: 15. CDR1 LGHNA and CDR2 YNFKEQ come from the germline V gene. This CDR3 region has 18 residues. The CDR3 spells CASSQVPPASGRSWEQFF. For the CDR3, the DNA is TGTGCCAGCAGCCAAGTCCCCCCAGCTAGCGGGAGGTCTTGGGAGCAGTTCTTC.